What follows are 30 T cell receptor beta chains derived from one specimen sequenced in a study of cytomegalovirus exposure and HLA in healthy donors. Primers for the PCR totalled 60 Vbeta and 13 Jbeta. Assay used: immunoSEQ multiplex PCR; TCRdb lists only in-frame clones, some missing. The repertoire includes some 150,000 clones, 80% of them detected once, and roughly 2% sits in the top ten. The source material was PBMCs. These receptor sequences come from a man younger than 45 in good health and CMV-seronegative.

V and J are TRBV9 and TRBJ1-6, with D uncertain. From germline, CDR1 is SGDLS and CDR2 YYNGEE. The CDR3 spans 13 residues. Trimming removed 2 bases from V and 8 bases from J, with 8 bases in between. Here the CDR3 DNA reads TGTGCCAGCAGCGTGACAATGGATTCACCCCTCCACTTT. Amino acids: CASSVTMDSPLHF.

The chain joins TRBV4-1 to TRBJ2-1; 10 bases are a match to TRBD2. CDR3 length: 16 amino acids. V lost 5 bases to trimming and J lost 5 bases; unmatched junction nucleotides: 9. The germline V gene encodes CDR1 MGHRA and CDR2 YSYEKL. The CDR3 nucleotides read TGCGCCAGCAGCAGAGCGGGGGGGCAAATGCACAATGAGCAGTTCTTC. Residues: CASSRAGGQMHNEQFF.

The chain carries TRBV5-4 and TRBJ2-7; 7 bases agree with TRBD2. J gave up 7 bases and V 5 bases, and 3 bases lay outside the gene matches. Germline V lookup: CDR1 SGHNT, CDR2 YYREEE (reference sequence). CDR3 length equals 11 residues. The CDR3 region has the DNA TGTGCCAGCAGTACCGGGAGGGAGCAGTACTTC. Translated: CASSTGREQYF.

V is TRBV29-1 and J is TRBJ2-1, with TRBD2 matching 11 bases. V lost 0 bases, J lost 6 bases, and 7 bases stayed unmatched. The length of the CDR3 is 16 residues. Per the germline V gene, CDR1 is SQVTM and CDR2 is ANQGSEA. DNA of the CDR3: TGCAGCGTTGAAGAGCTGGTAGCGGGAGGGGGCAATGAGCAGTTCTTC. Translating gives CSVEELVAGGGNEQFF.

J is TRBJ1-1 and V is TRBV25-1; perhaps TRBD1 as D (6 bases). The germline V gene encodes CDR1 MGHDK and CDR2 SYGVNS. This CDR3 has 14 residues. V lost 4 bases, J lost 6 bases, and 15 bases lay in between. CDR3 sequence reads: CASSVGTPKAEAFF. In nucleotides, the CDR3 is TGTGCCAGCAGTGTGGGGACACCGAAGGCTGAAGCTTTCTTT.

The chain employs TRBV30 and TRBJ2-1, with 9 nucleotides matching TRBD2. Per the germline V gene, CDR1 is GTSNPN and CDR2 is SVGIG (reference sequence). V dropped 0 bases and J dropped 6; count of bases not matched to a gene: 6. The CDR3 totals 15 residues. The CDR3 protein is CAWSVLAGGPNEQFF. In DNA, the CDR3 is TGTGCCTGGAGTGTACTTGCGGGAGGGCCCAATGAGCAGTTCTTC. The variable domain in full, completed from reference TRBV30 and TRBJ2-1, reads SQTIHQWPATLVQPVGSPLSLECTVEGTSNPNLYWYRQAAGRGLQLLFYSVGIGQISSEVPQNLSASRPQDRQFILSSKKLLLSDSGFYLCAWSVLAGGPNEQFFGPGTRLTVL.

The chain joins TRBV28 to TRBJ1-1; 8 bases fit TRBD1. J gave up 6 bases and V 5 bases, and 2 bases lay outside the gene matches. CDR3 length: 12 amino acids. Germline CDR1 and CDR2: MDHEN and SYDVKM. Written as DNA, the CDR3 is TGTGCCAGCAGTCGGACAGGGCCTGAAGCTTTCTTT. Translating it yields CASSRTGPEAFF.

The chain uses TRBV5-6 and TRBJ1-1; 9 bases are a match to TRBD1. V lost 4 bases to trimming and J lost 3 bases; unmatched junction nucleotides: 4. Germline loops: CDR1 SGHDT, CDR2 YYEEEE. The CDR3 length is 14 residues. The CDR3: CASSPQGADTEAFF. The CDR3 DNA sequence: TGTGCCAGCAGCCCACAGGGGGCGGACACTGAAGCTTTCTTT.

The V and J genes are TRBV4-1 and TRBJ1-6; 7 bases match TRBD1. The CDR3 consists of 14 residues. After removal of 6 bases from V and 7 bases from J, the junction contained 6 bases not matched to a gene. CDR1 is MGHRA, CDR2 YSYEKL, per germline. CDR3 nucleotides: TGCGCCAGCAGGCGGACAGGAAAGAATTCACCCCTCCACTTT. It is translated as CASRRTGKNSPLHF.

The rearrangement joins TRBV5-1 to TRBJ1-1; 9 bases line up with TRBD1. The CDR3 runs 16 residues. Trimming removed 0 bases from V and 8 bases from J; junction bases left unmatched: 11. Germline loops: CDR1 SGHRS, CDR2 YFSETQ. In DNA form, the CDR3 reads TGCGCCAGCAGCTTGGGTCTGGGACAGGGCCAAAAGGAAGCTTTCTTT. As protein: CASSLGLGQGQKEAFF.

The gene calls are TRBV28 and TRBJ2-7; D may be TRBD1 (6 bases). V shed 2 bases and J shed 2 bases, with 13 bases lying between them. This CDR3 is built from 15 residues. Germline CDR1 reads MDHEN; CDR2 reads SYDVKM. In DNA, the CDR3 is TGTGCCAGCAGTTTACCCCAGGGGAGTCCCTACGAGCAGTACTTC. It translates to CASSLPQGSPYEQYF.

The chain joins TRBV5-4 to TRBJ2-2; D perhaps matches TRBD2 (5 bases). The germline V gene encodes CDR1 SGHNT and CDR2 YYREEE (reference sequence). V was trimmed by 0 bases and J by 0 bases, leaving 9 bases between them. The CDR3 totals 16 residues. The CDR3 here is CASSLGGSANTGELFF. The CDR3, as DNA: TGTGCCAGCAGCTTGGGAGGGTCCGCGAACACCGGGGAGCTGTTTTTT.

The chain carries TRBV7-3 and TRBJ2-1, with TRBD2 matching 8 bases. Germline assignment: CDR1 SGHTA and CDR2 FQGTGA. Losses at the gene ends were 5 bases for V and 15 bases for J; bases not matched to a gene: 6. The CDR3 spans 11 residues. The CDR3 DNA follows: TGTGCCAGCAGCCCGGGACTAGAATTGTTCTTC. The encoded protein is CASSPGLELFF.

The V gene is TRBV15, the J gene TRBJ2-5, with 8 bases aligning to TRBD1. The CDR3 is 15 amino acids. Germline V CDR1 and CDR2: LNHNV, YYDKDF (reference sequence). V was pared by 1 base and J by 5 bases, with 6 bases of the junction left unmatched. The chain's CDR3 is CATSRAAGGVETQYF. Written as DNA, the CDR3 is TGTGCCACCAGCAGAGCCGCAGGGGGCGTGGAGACCCAGTACTTC.

For this clone: Mismatch with germline at one junction end may stem from a read error. This rearrangement joins TRBV2 to TRBJ1-2, with TRBD1 matching 10 bases. The CDR3 runs to 16 residues. The germline V gene encodes CDR1 SNHLY and CDR2 FYNNEI. Here the CDR3 reads CASSEELGQGNYGYPF. The DNA for the CDR3 is TGTGCCAGCAGTGAAGAGTTGGGACAGGGGAACTATGGCTACCCCTTC.

The gene calls are TRBV5-1 and TRBJ2-1; 8 nucleotides agree with TRBD1. Germline CDR1 reads SGHRS; CDR2 reads YFSETQ. CDR3 length: 16 amino acids. Losses at the gene ends were 0 bases for V and 6 bases for J; bases not matched to a gene: 8. CDR3 loop: CASSLEVTGASNEQFF. The CDR3 nucleotides are TGCGCCAGCAGCTTGGAGGTGACAGGGGCCTCCAATGAGCAGTTCTTC. Combining the CDR3 with reference TRBV5-1 and TRBJ2-1 gives the whole variable domain KAGVTQTPRYLIKTRGQQVTLSCSPISGHRSVSWYQQTPGQGLQFLFEYFSETQRNKGNFPGRFSGRQFSNSRSEMNVSTLELGDSALYLCASSLEVTGASNEQFFGPGTRLTVL.

Written as DNA, the CDR3 is TGTGCCAGCACCGAGAGGACACGTACGCAGTATTTT. It translates to CASTERTRTQYF. The chain recombines TRBV2 with TRBJ2-3; the D gene is possibly TRBD1 (5 bases). The CDR3 sequence is 12 residues long. Trimming stripped 7 bases from V and 8 bases from J, with 13 bases between. CDR1 is SNHLY and CDR2 is FYNNEI in the germline V gene.

This clone was recorded only once. This chain joins TRBV10-1 and TRBJ2-5; D is unresolved. From germline, CDR1 is WNHNN and CDR2 SYGVQD (reference sequence). This CDR3 is 13 amino acids long. V was shortened by 6 bases and J by 2 bases, with 10 bases between the two germline ends. CDR3 DNA: TGCGCCAGCAGCACAACACCGCAAGAGACCCAGTACTTC. Protein product: CASSTTPQETQYF.

The V call is TRBV4-1, the J call TRBJ2-2; D is possibly TRBD1 (6 bases). The germline V and J ends were trimmed by 4 bases and 1 base, with 19 bases remaining between them. Germline-derived CDR1 and CDR2 are MGHRA and YSYEKL. The CDR3 consists of 18 residues. The CDR3 DNA reads TGCGCCAGCAGCCGAAGACAGGTGACTGCTTTGAACACCGGGGAGCTGTTTTTT. It yields the protein CASSRRQVTALNTGELFF.

The chain couples TRBV5-1 to TRBJ1-4, with unresolved D. The CDR3 runs to 15 residues. With 5 bases removed from V and 5 bases from J, the gap between germline ends came to 16 bases. CDR1 and CDR2 from the germline V gene are SGHRS and YFSETQ. CDR3 protein: CASRVSAGLNEKLFF. DNA of the CDR3: TGCGCCAGCAGAGTATCGGCAGGACTAAATGAAAAACTGTTTTTT.

The rearrangement uses TRBV6-1 and TRBJ1-6; TRBD1 matches at 7 bases. Germline CDR1 is MNHNS and CDR2 is SASEGT. CDR3 length: 15 amino acids. The ends lost 2 bases at V and 5 bases at J; junction bases unmatched: 3. CDR3: CASSETGANNSPLHF. CDR3 DNA sequence: TGTGCCAGCAGTGAAACAGGGGCTAATAATTCACCCCTCCACTTT.

V usage is TRBV11-2 and J usage is TRBJ2-3, with 7 bases aligning to TRBD2. The CDR3 is 16 amino acids. Germline V CDR1 and CDR2: SGHAT, FQNNGV. Unmatched junction bases numbered 6, after V lost 3 bases and J lost 0 bases. In DNA, the CDR3 is TGTGCCAGCAGCTTGTTAGCGGGCCCTAGCACAGATACGCAGTATTTT. Translation gives CASSLLAGPSTDTQYF.

This chain links TRBV11-2 with TRBJ2-7, with D perhaps matching TRBD1 (6 bases). CDR1 SGHAT and CDR2 FQNNGV come from the germline V gene. Trimming cost V 5 bases and J 0 bases, with 17 bases left between them. The CDR3 has 16 amino acids. CDR3 coding DNA: TGTGCCAGCAGCCTGAGATCCCAGGGGAGCTCCTACGAGCAGTACTTC. Its translation is CASSLRSQGSSYEQYF.

This clone was counted a few times. V gene TRBV2 combines with J gene TRBJ1-5; 9 bases line up with TRBD1. This CDR3 is 14 amino acids long. Germline assignment: CDR1 SNHLY and CDR2 FYNNEI. J was trimmed by 7 bases and V by 8 bases; bases with no gene match: 9. CDR3 nucleotide sequence: TGTGCCAGCCAATCACAGGGGGCAAGGCAGCCCCAGCATTTT. Amino acids: CASQSQGARQPQHF.

The J gene is TRBJ2-1, the V gene TRBV18, with D unresolved. Trimming pared 1 base from V and 8 bases from J, leaving 3 bases between. CDR3 size: 11 residues. Germline assignment: CDR1 KGHSH and CDR2 LQKENI. The CDR3 spells CASSPRDEQFF. DNA of the CDR3: TGTGCCAGCTCACCACGAGATGAGCAGTTCTTC. Supplemented by reference TRBV18 and TRBJ2-1, the full variable domain reads NAGVMQNPRHLVRRRGQEARLRCSPMKGHSHVYWYRQLPEEGLKFMVYLQKENIIDESGMPKERFSAEFPKEGPSILRIQQVVRGDSAAYFCASSPRDEQFFGPGTRLTVL.

The gene calls are TRBV7-2 and TRBJ2-5; a weak D match, TRBD1 (5 bases). Germline values: CDR1 SGHTA, CDR2 FQGNSA. Trimming left V 1 base short and J 5 bases short, with 8 bases between. This CDR3 is 13 amino acids long. This chain's CDR3 is CASSLGGRETQYF. For the CDR3, the DNA is TGTGCCAGCAGCTTAGGGGGCAGGGAGACCCAGTACTTC.

This chain connects TRBV4-1 to TRBJ2-5; tentatively, D is TRBD1 (5 bases). V lost 5 bases and J 2 bases, leaving 9 bases between the germline ends. Germline V gene data show CDR1 as MGHRA and CDR2 as YSYEKL. The CDR3 is 13 residues long. The CDR3 DNA is TGCGCCAGCAGCGCAGGGTGGCAAGAGACCCAGTACTTC. It yields the protein CASSAGWQETQYF.

The genes are TRBV6-6 and TRBJ2-1; no reliable D call. The CDR3 is 14 amino acids. V was cut by 5 bases and J by 10 bases, with 18 bases left in between. CDR1 and CDR2 (germline): MNHNY, SVGAGI (reference sequence). This CDR3 is CASSPQLASLEQFF. In DNA form, the CDR3 reads TGTGCCAGCAGTCCCCAATTAGCAAGTTTGGAGCAGTTCTTC.

This chain connects TRBV20-1 to TRBJ1-1; 8 bases agree with TRBD1. The V gene's germline CDR1 is DFQATT and CDR2 SNEGSKA (reference sequence). The CDR3 runs to 11 residues. Trimming cost V 4 bases and J 10 bases; bases outside gene matches: 5. The CDR3 DNA is TGCAGTGCTAAGGACAGGGAAGTAGCTTTCTTT. This sequence encodes CSAKDREVAFF.

This sequence joins TRBV5-1 and TRBJ2-5; D is possibly TRBD2 (6 bases). The CDR3 runs 15 residues. Germline loops: CDR1 SGHRS, CDR2 YFSETQ. V shed 0 bases and J shed 5 bases, with 14 bases lying between them. CDR3 amino acids: CASSLGIGRDETQYF. The CDR3 region has the DNA TGCGCCAGCAGCTTGGGAATCGGGAGAGATGAGACCCAGTACTTC.